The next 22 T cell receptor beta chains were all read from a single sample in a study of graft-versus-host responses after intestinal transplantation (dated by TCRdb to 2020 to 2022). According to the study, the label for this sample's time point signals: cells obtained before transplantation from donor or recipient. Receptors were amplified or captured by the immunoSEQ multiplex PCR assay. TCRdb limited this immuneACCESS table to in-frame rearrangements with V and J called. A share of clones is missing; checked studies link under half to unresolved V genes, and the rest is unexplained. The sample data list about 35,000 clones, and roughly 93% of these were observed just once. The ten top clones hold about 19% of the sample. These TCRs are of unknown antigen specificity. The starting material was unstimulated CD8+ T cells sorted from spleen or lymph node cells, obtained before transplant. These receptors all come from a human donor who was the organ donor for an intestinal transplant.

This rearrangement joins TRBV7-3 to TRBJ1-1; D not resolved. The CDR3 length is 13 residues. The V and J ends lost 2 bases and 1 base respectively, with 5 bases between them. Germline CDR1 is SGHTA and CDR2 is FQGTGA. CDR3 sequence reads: CASSLSQNTEAFF. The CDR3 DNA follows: TGTGCCAGCAGCTTATCCCAGAACACTGAAGCTTTCTTT.

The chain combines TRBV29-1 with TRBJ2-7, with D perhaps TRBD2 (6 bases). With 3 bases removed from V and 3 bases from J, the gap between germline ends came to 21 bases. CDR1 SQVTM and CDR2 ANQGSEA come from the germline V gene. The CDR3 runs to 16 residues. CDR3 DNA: TGCAGCGTTGAGGGGCCCGGCGCTAGCGTGAACTACGAGCAGTACTTC. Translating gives CSVEGPGASVNYEQYF.

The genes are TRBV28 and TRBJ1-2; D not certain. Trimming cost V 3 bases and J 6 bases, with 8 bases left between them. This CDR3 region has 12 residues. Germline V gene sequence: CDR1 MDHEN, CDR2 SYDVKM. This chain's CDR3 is CASSFQTHGYTF. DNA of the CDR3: TGTGCCAGCAGTTTCCAGACTCATGGCTACACCTTC.

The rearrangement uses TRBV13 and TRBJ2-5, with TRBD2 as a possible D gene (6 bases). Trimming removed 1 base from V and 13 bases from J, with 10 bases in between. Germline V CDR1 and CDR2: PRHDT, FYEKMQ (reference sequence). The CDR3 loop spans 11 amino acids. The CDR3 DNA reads TGTGCCAGCAGCTTAGATGGGACTGGGTACTTC. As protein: CASSLDGTGYF.

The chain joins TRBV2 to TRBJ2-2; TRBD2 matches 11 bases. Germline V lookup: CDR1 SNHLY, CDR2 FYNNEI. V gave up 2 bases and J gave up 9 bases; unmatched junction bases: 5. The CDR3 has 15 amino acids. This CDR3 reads CASSETSGSIRELFF. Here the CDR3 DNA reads TGTGCCAGCAGTGAAACTAGCGGGAGTATCAGGGAGCTGTTTTTT.

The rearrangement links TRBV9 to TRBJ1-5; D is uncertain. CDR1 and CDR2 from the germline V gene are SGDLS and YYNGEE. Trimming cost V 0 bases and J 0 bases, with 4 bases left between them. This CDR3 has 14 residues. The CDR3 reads CASSVGGSNQPQHF. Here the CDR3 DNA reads TGTGCCAGCAGCGTAGGGGGTAGCAATCAGCCCCAGCATTTT.

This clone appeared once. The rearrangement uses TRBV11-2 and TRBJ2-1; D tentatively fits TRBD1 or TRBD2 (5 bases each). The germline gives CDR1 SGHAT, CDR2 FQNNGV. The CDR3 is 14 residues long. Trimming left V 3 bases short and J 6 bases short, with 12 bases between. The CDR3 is CASSLGPNLNEQFF. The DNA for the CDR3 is TGTGCCAGCAGCTTGGGACCGAACCTCAATGAGCAGTTCTTC.

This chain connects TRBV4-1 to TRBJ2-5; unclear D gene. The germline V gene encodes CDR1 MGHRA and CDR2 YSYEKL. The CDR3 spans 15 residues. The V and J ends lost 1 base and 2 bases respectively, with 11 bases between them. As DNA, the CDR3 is TGCGCCAGCAGCCAAGCTAGGTCGGATCAAGAGACCCAGTACTTC. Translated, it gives CASSQARSDQETQYF.

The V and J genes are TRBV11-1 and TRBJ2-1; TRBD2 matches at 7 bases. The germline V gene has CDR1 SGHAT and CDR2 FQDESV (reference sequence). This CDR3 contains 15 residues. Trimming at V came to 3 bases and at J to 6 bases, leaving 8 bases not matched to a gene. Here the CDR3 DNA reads TGTGCCAGCAGCTTCGGGGCGGGAGTGTCCAATGAGCAGTTCTTC. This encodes CASSFGAGVSNEQFF.

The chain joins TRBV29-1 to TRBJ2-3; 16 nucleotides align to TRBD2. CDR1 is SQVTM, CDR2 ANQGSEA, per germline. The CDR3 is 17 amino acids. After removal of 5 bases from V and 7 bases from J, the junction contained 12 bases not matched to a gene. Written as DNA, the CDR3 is TGCAGCGTTACTGTATTGGGACTAGCGGGAGGGCGGCATACGCAGTATTTT. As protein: CSVTVLGLAGGRHTQYF.

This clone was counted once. Here the CDR3 DNA reads TGTGCCACCAGCAGAGATGTGGCGGGGGCCAACGTCCTGACTTTC. It translates to CATSRDVAGANVLTF. This chain connects TRBV15 to TRBJ2-6; D is undetermined. Looked up from germline, CDR1 is LNHNV and CDR2 is YYDKDF (reference sequence). The CDR3 is 15 amino acids. The V end lost 0 bases, the J end lost 4 bases, and 7 bases lay between the germline ends.

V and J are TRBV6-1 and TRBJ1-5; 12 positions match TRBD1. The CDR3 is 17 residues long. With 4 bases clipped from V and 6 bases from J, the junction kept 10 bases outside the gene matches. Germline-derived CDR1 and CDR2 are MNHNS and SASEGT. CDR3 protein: CASSVYTGQGAGQPQHF. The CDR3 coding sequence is TGTGCCAGCAGTGTGTATACGGGACAGGGGGCAGGTCAGCCCCAGCATTTT.

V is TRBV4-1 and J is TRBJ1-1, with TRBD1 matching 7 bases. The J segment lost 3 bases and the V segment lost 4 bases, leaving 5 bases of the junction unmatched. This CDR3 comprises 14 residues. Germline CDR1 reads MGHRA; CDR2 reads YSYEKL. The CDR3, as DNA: TGCGCCAGCAGCCTCCAGGGGGGCGACACTGAAGCTTTCTTT. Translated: CASSLQGGDTEAFF.

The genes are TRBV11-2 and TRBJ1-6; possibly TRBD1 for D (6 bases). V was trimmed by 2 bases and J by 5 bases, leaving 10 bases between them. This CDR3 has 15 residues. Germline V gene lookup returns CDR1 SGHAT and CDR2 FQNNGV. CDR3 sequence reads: CASSLPTGHNSPLHF. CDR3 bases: TGTGCCAGCAGCTTACCGACAGGACATAATTCACCCCTCCACTTT.

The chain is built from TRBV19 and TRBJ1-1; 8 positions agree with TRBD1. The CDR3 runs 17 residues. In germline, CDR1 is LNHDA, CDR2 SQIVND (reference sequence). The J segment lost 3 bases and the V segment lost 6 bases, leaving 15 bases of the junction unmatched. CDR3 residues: CASREPTRGHLDTEAFF. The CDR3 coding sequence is TGTGCCAGTAGAGAACCCACCAGGGGGCATTTGGACACTGAAGCTTTCTTT.

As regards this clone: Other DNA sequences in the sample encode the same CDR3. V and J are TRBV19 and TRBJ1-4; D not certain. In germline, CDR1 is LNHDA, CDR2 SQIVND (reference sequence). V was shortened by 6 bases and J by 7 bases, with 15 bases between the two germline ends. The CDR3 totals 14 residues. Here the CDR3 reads CASSPSASVEKLFF. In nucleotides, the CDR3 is TGTGCCAGTAGCCCCTCCGCTTCCGTTGAAAAACTGTTTTTT.

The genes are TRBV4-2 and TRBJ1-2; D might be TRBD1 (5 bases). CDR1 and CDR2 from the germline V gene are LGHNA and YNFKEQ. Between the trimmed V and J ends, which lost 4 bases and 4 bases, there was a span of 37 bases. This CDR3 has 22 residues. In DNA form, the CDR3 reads TGTGCCAGCAGCCCGGAGGGACTAGCGGGAGGTCAGGAGGGAAGGGGTGGCTATGGCTACACCTTC. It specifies CASSPEGLAGGQEGRGGYGYTF.

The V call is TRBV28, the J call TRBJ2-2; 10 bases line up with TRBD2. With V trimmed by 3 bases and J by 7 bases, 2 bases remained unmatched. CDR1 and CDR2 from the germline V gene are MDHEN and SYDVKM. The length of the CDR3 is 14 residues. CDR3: CASSLSGRDGELFF. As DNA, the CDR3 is TGTGCCAGCAGTTTGAGCGGGAGGGACGGGGAGCTGTTTTTT.

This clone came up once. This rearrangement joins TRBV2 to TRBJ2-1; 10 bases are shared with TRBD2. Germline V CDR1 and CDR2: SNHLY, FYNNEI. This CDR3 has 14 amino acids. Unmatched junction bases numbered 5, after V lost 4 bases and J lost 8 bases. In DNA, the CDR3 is TGTGCCAGCAGTGGGCTAGCGGGAGTCGATGAGCAGTTCTTC. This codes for CASSGLAGVDEQFF.

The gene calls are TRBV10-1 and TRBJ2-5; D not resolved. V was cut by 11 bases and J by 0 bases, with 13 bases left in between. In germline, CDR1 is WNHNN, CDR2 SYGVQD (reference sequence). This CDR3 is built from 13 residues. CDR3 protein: CARPDRDQETQYF. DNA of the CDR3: TGCGCCCGCCCGGACCGAGACCAAGAGACCCAGTACTTC.

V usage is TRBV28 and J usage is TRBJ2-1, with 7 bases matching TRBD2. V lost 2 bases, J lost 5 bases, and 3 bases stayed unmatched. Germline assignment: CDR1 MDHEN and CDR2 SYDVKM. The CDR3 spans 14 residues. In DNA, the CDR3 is TGTGCCAGCAGTTTAGCCGGGAGGCACAATGAGCAGTTCTTC. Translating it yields CASSLAGRHNEQFF.

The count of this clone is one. CDR3 sequence reads: CAWSVSGYHFEQYF. DNA for the CDR3: TGTGCCTGGAGTGTGTCGGGCTACCACTTCGAGCAGTACTTC. The chain uses TRBV30 and TRBJ2-5; D remains unclear. Judging by the DNA end, TRBJ2-7 fits better; the J call may be wrong. CDR3 length: 14 amino acids. Germline CDR1 reads GTSNPN; CDR2 reads SVGIG (reference sequence).